The source of this T cell receptor beta chain is a study of blood T cell repertoires in COVID-19. At the level of the study: Italy, Spain and the United States were the sources of the convalescent and acute COVID-19 samples. Nucleic acid was either cDNA or gDNA, and it came from T cells, B-cell-depleted T cells, or PBMCs.

The CDR3 runs 17 residues. Germline lookup yields CDR1 MDHEN and CDR2 SYDVKM. The V end lost 1 base, the J end lost 2 bases, and 15 bases lay between the germline ends. In the original workflow: Amplification of reference gene primers provided the estimated nucleated cell counts. The method was immunoSEQ multiplex PCR; TCRdb's version includes in-frame clones alone and lacks a portion of them. The V and J calls and clone size were taken over from that table, and D and trimming were inferred from the DNA. The sample records about 380,000 clones, roughly 89% being singletons. V and J are TRBV28 and TRBJ2-1; tentative D call: TRBD2 (6 bases). Sequenced sample: peripheral blood. This TCR was recovered from a man aged 18-30 years with active or convalescent COVID-19. CDR3 bases: TGTGCCAGCAGTTTATTCCGTCGGAGGGGCGCCTACAATGAGCAGTTCTTC. Amino acids: CASSLFRRRGAYNEQFF.